The 15 T cell receptor beta chains below all came from one sample that was sequenced in a study of shared clonotypes between healthy human individuals. Produced via immunoSEQ multiplex PCR; TCRdb's table is partial and in-frame only. The table shows roughly 2,000,000 clones, with over 85% occurring only once. Only CD45RO-negative cells positively selected for CCR7 counted as naive CD8 cells, so terminally differentiated effector memory CD45RA+ cells were excluded. The sequencing sample was made of naive CD8+ T cells from PBMCs. The receptor set was obtained from a man aged 18 to 29 in good health. Some clones in this sample may be carry-over from other donors' samples.

CDR3 in amino acids: CASSPQWGWNEQFF. As DNA, the CDR3 is TGTGCCAGCAGCCCCCAATGGGGGTGGAATGAGCAGTTCTTC. This chain links TRBV9 with TRBJ2-1; D may match TRBD1 or TRBD2 (5 bases each). V was pared by 4 bases and J by 7 bases, with 15 bases between. Germline values: CDR1 SGDLS, CDR2 YYNGEE. The CDR3 is 14 residues long.

The chain carries TRBV19 and TRBJ1-1; perhaps TRBD1 as D (5 bases). Germline CDR1 is LNHDA and CDR2 is SQIVND (reference sequence). V lost 5 bases and J lost 2, with 15 bases in between. The CDR3 is made up of 15 amino acids. This CDR3 is CASSPGRQFNTEAFF. CDR3 nucleotides: TGTGCCAGTAGTCCCGGGCGACAGTTTAACACTGAAGCTTTCTTT.

This chain joins TRBV5-1 and TRBJ2-5, with 10 nucleotides matching TRBD1. V shed 2 bases, J shed 4 bases, and the junction held 5 bases outside the gene matches. This CDR3 has 15 residues. Germline values: CDR1 SGHRS, CDR2 YFSETQ. In DNA, the CDR3 is TGCGCCAGCAGCTTAGGGACAGGGGAGGGAGAGACCCAGTACTTC. Translation: CASSLGTGEGETQYF. Based on the CDR3 plus reference TRBV5-1 and TRBJ2-5, the full variable domain is KAGVTQTPRYLIKTRGQQVTLSCSPISGHRSVSWYQQTPGQGLQFLFEYFSETQRNKGNFPGRFSGRQFSNSRSEMNVSTLELGDSALYLCASSLGTGEGETQYFGPGTRLLVL.

The sample holds a few counts of this clone. The V gene is TRBV7-9, the J gene TRBJ1-1; 10 bases align to TRBD1. Germline CDR1 reads SEHNR; CDR2 reads FQNEAQ (reference sequence). Trimming took 5 bases from V and 7 from J; bases not matched to a gene: 4. This CDR3 is built from 13 residues. This CDR3 reads CASSRQGASEAFF. The CDR3 nucleotides are TGTGCCAGCAGCCGACAGGGGGCAAGTGAAGCTTTCTTT.

This clone was seen a single time. This rearrangement joins TRBV19 to TRBJ2-1, with TRBD1 as a possible D gene (5 bases). Trimming pared 2 bases from V and 6 bases from J, leaving 14 bases between. Germline CDR1 LNHDA, CDR2 SQIVND (reference sequence). The CDR3 is made up of 15 amino acids. CDR3 in DNA: TGTGCCAGTAGTATAATCAGGGATGTAGTCAATGAGCAGTTCTTC. Encoded protein: CASSIIRDVVNEQFF.

V is TRBV7-3 and J is TRBJ2-2; D call uncertain. The CDR3 is made up of 15 amino acids. CDR1 SGHTA and CDR2 FQGTGA come from the germline V gene. V gave up 5 bases and J gave up 3 bases, with 13 bases separating them. The CDR3 DNA sequence: TGTGCCAGCAGCCGCGATGAACACGACACCGGGGAGCTGTTTTTT. Translating gives CASSRDEHDTGELFF.

Only one count was recorded for this clone. The gene calls are TRBV5-6 and TRBJ1-3; D is unclear. Deletions cut 0 bases from V and 4 bases from J, with 5 bases between. The CDR3 runs to 13 residues. Germline-derived CDR1 and CDR2 are SGHDT and YYEEEE. CDR3 nucleotide sequence: TGTGCCAGCAGCTTGGTTACGGGAAACACCATATATTTT. Amino acids: CASSLVTGNTIYF.

In this sample, this clone turned up once. The chain couples TRBV11-2 to TRBJ2-7; 10 bases agree with TRBD2. Trimming at V came to 0 bases and at J to 5 bases, leaving 16 bases not matched to a gene. The CDR3 loop spans 19 amino acids. The germline V gene encodes CDR1 SGHAT and CDR2 FQNNGV. The CDR3 DNA sequence: TGTGCCAGCAGCTTAGAGCGGGGGGCTAGCGGGAGTTCGAGGAACGAGCAGTACTTC. Protein sequence: CASSLERGASGSSRNEQYF. Together with reference TRBV11-2 and TRBJ2-7, the CDR3 gives the full variable domain: EAGVAQSPRYKIIEKRQSVAFWCNPISGHATLYWYQQILGQGPKLLIQFQNNGVVDDSQLPKDRFSAERLKGVDSTLKIQPAKLEDSAVYLCASSLERGASGSSRNEQYFGPGTRLTVT.

J is TRBJ1-5 and V is TRBV19, with D unresolved. Germline V gene data show CDR1 as LNHDA and CDR2 as SQIVND (reference sequence). The CDR3 totals 17 residues. Trimming took off 3 bases at V and 6 bases at J, with 21 bases between the two ends. The CDR3 DNA reads TGTGCCAGTAGTATTGGTGGGGTACTGAGTCTGGGTCAGCCCCAGCATTTT. Translating it yields CASSIGGVLSLGQPQHF.

The chain is built from TRBV19 and TRBJ1-1; D ambiguous. There are 15 residues in the CDR3. V shed 9 bases and J shed 1 base, with 18 bases lying between them. Germline loops: CDR1 LNHDA, CDR2 SQIVND (reference sequence). The CDR3 DNA is TGTGCCAGCACTTTTGGACGGGTCCCGAACACTGAAGCTTTCTTT. This sequence encodes CASTFGRVPNTEAFF.

The V and J genes are TRBV6-5 and TRBJ2-5; D may be TRBD2 (6 bases). The V gene's germline CDR1 is MNHEY and CDR2 SVGAGI. This CDR3 has 16 residues. The V end lost 4 bases, the J end lost 5 bases, and 20 bases lay between the germline ends. CDR3 sequence: CASSFRTEGFGETQYF. CDR3 DNA: TGTGCCAGCAGTTTCAGGACGGAGGGGTTCGGTGAGACCCAGTACTTC.

This clone appeared once. The chain has TRBV19 and TRBJ2-7; D not certain. Germline CDR1 is LNHDA and CDR2 is SQIVND (reference sequence). This CDR3 has 11 amino acids. Trimming took 1 base from V and 12 from J, leaving 10 bases between them. The CDR3 DNA reads as TGTGCCAGTAGTATAGGACTCCTTTGGTACTTC. Translated: CASSIGLLWYF. The whole variable domain, remainder taken from reference TRBV19 and TRBJ2-7, is DGGITQSPKYLFRKEGQNVTLSCEQNLNHDAMYWYRQDPGQGLRLIYYSQIVNDFQKGDIAEGYSVSREKKESFPLTVTSAQKNPTAFYLCASSIGLLWYFGPGTRLTVT.

This chain uses TRBV2 with TRBJ2-2, with 14 bases identical to TRBD2. Germline V lookup: CDR1 SNHLY, CDR2 FYNNEI. J gave up 7 bases and V 6 bases, and 7 bases lay outside the gene matches. This CDR3 comprises 16 residues. Written as DNA, the CDR3 is TGTGCCAGCAGCAATGGACTAGCGGGAGGCGGCGGGGAGCTGTTTTTT. It is translated as CASSNGLAGGGGELFF. Combining the CDR3 with reference TRBV2 and TRBJ2-2 gives the whole variable domain EPEVTQTPSHQVTQMGQEVILRCVPISNHLYFYWYRQILGQKVEFLVSFYNNEISEKSEIFDDQFSVERPDGSNFTLKIRSTKLEDSAMYFCASSNGLAGGGGELFFGEGSRLTVL.

As regards this clone: Other DNA sequences within the sample encode an identical CDR3. The chain is built from TRBV7-9 and TRBJ2-7; 11 bases line up with TRBD1. Losses at the gene ends were 1 base for V and 4 bases for J; bases not matched to a gene: 3. This CDR3 region has 15 residues. In germline, CDR1 is SEHNR, CDR2 FQNEAQ (reference sequence). The CDR3: CASSLGGQGVYEQYF. The CDR3 bases are TGTGCCAGCAGCTTAGGGGGACAGGGGGTTTACGAGCAGTACTTC.

This rearrangement joins TRBV7-9 to TRBJ2-6; unclear D gene. There are 14 residues in the CDR3. The germline V and J ends were trimmed by 3 bases and 0 bases, with 3 bases remaining between them. Germline values: CDR1 SEHNR, CDR2 FQNEAQ (reference sequence). CDR3 nucleotide sequence: TGTGCCAGCAGCTTTACCTCTGGGGCCAACGTCCTGACTTTC. Protein: CASSFTSGANVLTF.